The 18 T cell receptor beta chains presented below share a single source sample, sequenced in a study of T cell responses to AZD1222 COVID-19 vaccine. Some clones are missing from TCRdb's copy, which holds only in-frame ones; the method was immunoSEQ multiplex PCR. The sample carries some 140,000 clones, roughly nine tenths recorded once. The sample in question was peripheral blood, obtained on day 0 of AZD1222 vaccination. All receptors derive from an adult in good health.

V is TRBV7-8 and J is TRBJ1-5, with D tentatively TRBD1 (6 bases). Trimming removed 5 bases at V and 4 bases at J, with 9 bases between. Germline V CDR1 and CDR2: SGHVS, FQNEAQ. The CDR3 is made up of 13 amino acids. The CDR3 sequence is CASSVTGNQPQHF. The DNA of the CDR3 is TGTGCCAGCAGCGTCACAGGGAATCAGCCCCAGCATTTT. The complete variable domain, with remaining parts taken from reference TRBV7-8 and TRBJ1-5, reads GAGVSQSPRYKVAKRGQDVALRCDPISGHVSLFWYQQALGQGPEFLTYFQNEAQLDKSGLPSDRFFAERPEGSVSTLKIQRTQQEDSAVYLCASSVTGNQPQHFGDGTRLSIL.

V gene TRBV19 combines with J gene TRBJ1-1; TRBD1 aligns across 7 bases. The germline gives CDR1 LNHDA, CDR2 SQIVND (reference sequence). V lost 5 bases and J lost 0; bases outside the gene matches: 9. The CDR3 totals 16 residues. The CDR3 nucleotides read TGTGCCAGTAGTCTAAGACAGGGTAGGGTGAACACTGAAGCTTTCTTT. Translation: CASSLRQGRVNTEAFF.

The genes are TRBV19 and TRBJ2-7; possibly TRBD2 for D (7 bases). V was trimmed by 3 bases and J by 7 bases, leaving 13 bases between them. The CDR3 is 13 residues long. Per germline, CDR1 LNHDA and CDR2 SQIVND (reference sequence). The CDR3 DNA follows: TGTGCCAGTAGTATCGGAGGGGGGGGAGAGCAGTACTTC. Residues: CASSIGGGGEQYF.

The chain links TRBV19 to TRBJ1-5; D remains unclear. Germline V CDR1 and CDR2: LNHDA, SQIVND (reference sequence). Trimming stripped 3 bases from V and 1 base from J, with 16 bases between. The CDR3 has 17 amino acids. Written as DNA, the CDR3 is TGTGCCAGTAGTATTTGGGCCTCTGGGAGGAGCAATCAGCCCCAGCATTTT. This codes for CASSIWASGRSNQPQHF.

Concerning this clone: The junction differs from germline at one of its ends, possibly a read error. Other DNA sequences from this sample encode an identical CDR3 as well. V and J are TRBV29-1 and TRBJ2-2; possible D gene TRBD1, 5 bases. CDR3 length: 11 residues. Germline CDR1 SQVTM, CDR2 ANQGSEA. CDR3 coding DNA: TGCAGCGGACAGAACACCGGAGAGCTGTTTTTT. Encoded protein: CSGQNTGELFF.

This clone was detected only a few times. V and J are TRBV5-1 and TRBJ2-3; TRBD1 might be the D (6 bases). The CDR3 contains 14 residues. V gave up 1 base and J gave up 4 bases, with 10 bases separating them. Germline V lookup: CDR1 SGHRS, CDR2 YFSETQ. The CDR3: CASSLTGRPDTQYF. The CDR3 DNA follows: TGCGCCAGCAGCTTGACAGGGCGTCCAGATACGCAGTATTTT.

This chain connects TRBV10-3 to TRBJ2-7; 9 bases match TRBD2. J lost 2 bases, V lost 4 bases, and 6 bases had no gene match. The CDR3 length is 15 residues. In germline, CDR1 is ENHRY, CDR2 SYGVKD. The CDR3 sequence: CAISGLAGEPYEQYF. The CDR3 DNA follows: TGTGCCATCAGTGGGTTAGCGGGGGAACCCTACGAGCAGTACTTC.

The gene calls are TRBV5-6 and TRBJ2-3, with D unclear. CDR3 length: 14 residues. Trimming removed 4 bases at V and 3 bases at J, with 12 bases between. Germline V lookup: CDR1 SGHDT, CDR2 YYEEEE. CDR3 nucleotides: TGTGCCAGCAGCGAATTGGGTACTACAGATACGCAGTATTTT. It specifies CASSELGTTDTQYF.

The rearrangement joins TRBV6-1 to TRBJ2-2; maybe TRBD1 (5 bases). CDR1 and CDR2 from the germline V gene are MNHNS and SASEGT. This CDR3 has 14 residues. Trimming took off 3 bases at V and 1 base at J, with 6 bases between the two ends. DNA for the CDR3: TGTGCCAGCAGTGAGACAGTGAACACCGGGGAGCTGTTTTTT. Protein sequence: CASSETVNTGELFF.

The V gene is TRBV10-2, the J gene TRBJ2-1; 8 nucleotides match TRBD1. Germline lookup yields CDR1 WSHSY and CDR2 SAAADI. With 4 bases clipped from V and 8 bases from J, the junction kept 10 bases outside the gene matches. The CDR3 spans 15 residues. CDR3 sequence (DNA): TGCGCCAGCAGTGGCGAGACAGGGGAGATCGATGAGCAGTTCTTC. It translates to CASSGETGEIDEQFF.

This chain joins TRBV7-2 and TRBJ1-3, with D unresolved. Deletions cut 3 bases from V and 0 bases from J, with 3 bases between. The germline V gene encodes CDR1 SGHTA and CDR2 FQGNSA. This CDR3 contains 13 residues. CDR3 nucleotides: TGTGCCAGCAGCTTCTTCTCTGGAAACACCATATATTTT. Its translation is CASSFFSGNTIYF.

This chain connects TRBV6-5 to TRBJ2-7, with D unresolved. Trimming cost V 6 bases and J 3 bases, with 12 bases left between them. The CDR3 sequence is 13 residues long. Germline values: CDR1 MNHEY, CDR2 SVGAGI. CDR3 residues: CASRPTYYYEQYF. CDR3 sequence (DNA): TGTGCCAGCAGACCGACTTATTACTACGAGCAGTACTTC.

The gene calls are TRBV5-1 and TRBJ2-1; 7 nucleotides line up with TRBD2. The CDR3 is 15 amino acids. Trimming removed 5 bases from V and 0 bases from J; junction bases left unmatched: 5. The V gene's germline CDR1 is SGHRS and CDR2 YFSETQ. The CDR3 region has the DNA TGCGCCAGCAGTGCATGGGGGGGCTCCTACAATGAGCAGTTCTTC. Protein sequence: CASSAWGGSYNEQFF. Complete variable domain (other parts from reference TRBV5-1 and TRBJ2-1): KAGVTQTPRYLIKTRGQQVTLSCSPISGHRSVSWYQQTPGQGLQFLFEYFSETQRNKGNFPGRFSGRQFSNSRSEMNVSTLELGDSALYLCASSAWGGSYNEQFFGPGTRLTVL.

DNA for the CDR3: TGCGCCAGCAGCTTGGTTTCTAGCTCCTACAATGAGCAGTTCTTC. Protein product: CASSLVSSSYNEQFF. The chain combines TRBV5-1 with TRBJ2-1; unclear D gene. V lost 0 bases, J lost 0 bases, and 7 bases lay in between. This CDR3 comprises 15 residues. The germline CDR1 and CDR2 sequences are SGHRS and YFSETQ.

This chain connects TRBV5-8 to TRBJ1-2, with D tentatively TRBD1 (6 bases). V was clipped by 0 bases and J by 4 bases, with 7 bases between them. The CDR3 consists of 13 residues. The germline CDR1 and CDR2 sequences are SGHTS and YDEGEE. The CDR3 protein is CASSLGGRYGYTF. The CDR3 coding sequence is TGTGCCAGCAGCTTGGGGGGGCGCTATGGCTACACCTTC.

This chain joins TRBV21-1 and TRBJ2-7; the tabulated D call, TRBD2, remains unverified against the DNA. TRBV21-1 is a pseudogene segment. This CDR3 contains 16 residues. The CDR3 DNA follows: TGTGCCAGCAGGAGAGGAGAGCGGGGGGATCCTTACGAGCAGTACTTC. This gives the protein CASRRGERGDPYEQYF.

The chain joins TRBV28 to TRBJ1-4, with D unclear. There are 16 residues in the CDR3. V shed 5 bases and J shed 3 bases, with 16 bases lying between them. Per germline, CDR1 MDHEN and CDR2 SYDVKM. CDR3 sequence: CASSPVGRRANEKLFF. Written as DNA, the CDR3 is TGTGCCAGCAGTCCCGTAGGGAGGAGGGCTAATGAAAAACTGTTTTTT.

This chain connects TRBV7-2 to TRBJ2-2, with D unclear. Germline V gene data show CDR1 as SGHTA and CDR2 as FQGNSA. This CDR3 region has 16 residues. Trimming left V 2 bases short and J 6 bases short, with 16 bases between. The CDR3, as DNA: TGTGCCAGCAGCTTAACATCGAACGCGGCGTCCGGGGAGCTGTTTTTT. Residues: CASSLTSNAASGELFF.